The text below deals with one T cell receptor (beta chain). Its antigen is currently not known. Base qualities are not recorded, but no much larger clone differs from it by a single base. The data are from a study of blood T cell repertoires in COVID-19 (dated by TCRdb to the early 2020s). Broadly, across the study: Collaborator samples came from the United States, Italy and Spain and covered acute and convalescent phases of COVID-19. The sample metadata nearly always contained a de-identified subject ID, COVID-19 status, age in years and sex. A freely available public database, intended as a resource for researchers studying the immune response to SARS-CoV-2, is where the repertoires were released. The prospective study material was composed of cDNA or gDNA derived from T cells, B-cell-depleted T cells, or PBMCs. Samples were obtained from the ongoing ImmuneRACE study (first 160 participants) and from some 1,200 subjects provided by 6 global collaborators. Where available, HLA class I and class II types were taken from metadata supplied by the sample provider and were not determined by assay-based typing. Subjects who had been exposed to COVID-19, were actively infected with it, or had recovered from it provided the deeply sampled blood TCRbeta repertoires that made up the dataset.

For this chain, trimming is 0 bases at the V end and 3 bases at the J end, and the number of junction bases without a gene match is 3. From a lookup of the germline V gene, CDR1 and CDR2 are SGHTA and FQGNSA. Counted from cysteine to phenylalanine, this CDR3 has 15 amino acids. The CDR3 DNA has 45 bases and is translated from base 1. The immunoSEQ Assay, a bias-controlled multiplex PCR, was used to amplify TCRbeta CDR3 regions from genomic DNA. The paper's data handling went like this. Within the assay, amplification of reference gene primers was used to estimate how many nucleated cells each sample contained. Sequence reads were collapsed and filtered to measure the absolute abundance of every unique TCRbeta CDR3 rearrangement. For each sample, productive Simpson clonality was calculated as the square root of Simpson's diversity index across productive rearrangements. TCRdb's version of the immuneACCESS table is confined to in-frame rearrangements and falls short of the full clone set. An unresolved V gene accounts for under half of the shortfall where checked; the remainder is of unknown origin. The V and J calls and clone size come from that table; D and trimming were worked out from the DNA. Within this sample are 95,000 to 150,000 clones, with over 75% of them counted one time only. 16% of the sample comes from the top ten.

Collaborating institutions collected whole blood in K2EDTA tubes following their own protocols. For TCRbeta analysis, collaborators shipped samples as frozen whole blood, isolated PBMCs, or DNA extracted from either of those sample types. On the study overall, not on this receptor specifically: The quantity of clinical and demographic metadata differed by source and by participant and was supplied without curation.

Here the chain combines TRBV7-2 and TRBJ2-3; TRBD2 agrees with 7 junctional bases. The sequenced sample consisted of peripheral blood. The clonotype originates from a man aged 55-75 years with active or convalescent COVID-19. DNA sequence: TGTGCCAGCAGCTTAGCGGTTAGCGGGACAGATACGCAGTATTTT. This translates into CASSLAVSGTDTQYF.